This T cell receptor (beta chain) derives from a study of T cell responses to AZD1222 COVID-19 vaccine. Germline assignment: CDR1 SGHTA and CDR2 FQGNSA. This CDR3 has 14 residues. With 2 bases clipped from V and 8 bases from J, the junction kept 7 bases outside the gene matches. The method was immunoSEQ multiplex PCR; TCRdb's version includes in-frame clones alone and lacks a portion of them. The table has over 130,000 clones, around 93% seen once; the top ten hold about 5%. The chain recombines TRBV7-2 with TRBJ1-2; TRBD1 matches at 8 bases. The sequenced sample was peripheral blood, obtained on day 0 of AZD1222 vaccination. This TCR was recovered from an adult in good health. The CDR3 is CASSLLGQGFGYTF. CDR3 nucleotides: TGTGCCAGCAGCTTACTCGGACAGGGTTTCGGCTACACCTTC.